The sequence of this T cell receptor beta chain was determined in a study of CD8+ T cells in alopecia areata. Following RNA extraction, reverse transcription yielded cDNA that acted as the sequencing template. Profiling relied on immunoSEQ multiplex PCR, and the TCRdb table lists in-frame clones only, not all of them. The profile shows tens of thousands of clones, roughly 92% of them singletons. Note on this clone: As yet, its antigen is unknown.

Treatment in this sample: oral pan-JAK inhibitor, 5-10 mg twice daily. T lymphocytes (CD4+ and CD8+) were sorted from PBMCs. Notes on the study in general: Scalp clonality and expanded CD8+ clones among the top 100 fell significantly with tofacitinib.

The clonotype originates from a human donor with alopecia areata. Source: CD8+ T cells sorted from blood, taken at week 24, from a patient treated with tofacitinib.

The DNA for the CDR3 is TGTGCCAGCAGCTTAACTAGCGGGGAACAAGAGACCCAGTACTTC. As protein: CASSLTSGEQETQYF. The gene calls are TRBV7-3 and TRBJ2-5; 8 bases align to TRBD2. The CDR3 contains 15 residues. CDR1 is SGHTA, CDR2 FQGTGA, per germline. V shed 0 bases and J 2 bases; nucleotides not matched to a gene: 2. Based on the CDR3 plus reference TRBV7-3 and TRBJ2-5, the full variable domain is GAGVSQTPSNKVTEKGKYVELRCDPISGHTALYWYRQSLGQGPEFLIYFQGTGAADDSGLPNDRFFAVRPEGSVSTLKIQRTERGDSAVYLCASSLTSGEQETQYFGPGTRLLVL.